This T cell receptor (beta chain) came from a study of OX40 agonist ivuxolimab in advanced cancers. Some clones are missing from TCRdb's copy, which holds only in-frame ones; the method was immunoSEQ multiplex PCR. The repertoire consists of about 45,000 clones, with approximately 80% occurring once and the leading ten covering 5.1%. The length of the CDR3 is 14 residues. Germline assignment: CDR1 SGHTA and CDR2 FQGNSA. V lost 3 bases and J 2 bases, leaving 10 bases between the germline ends. This clonotype was sampled from an adult with an advanced solid tumor such as melanoma, head and neck, liver or kidney cancer. Sequenced material: CD4+ or CD8+ T cells sorted from blood, taken in a trial of the OX40 agonist ivuxolimab. This sequence joins TRBV7-2 and TRBJ1-2; D call uncertain. The CDR3 nucleotides read TGTGCCAGCAGCTTTTCCCAAGAGAACTATGGCTACACCTTC. Translation: CASSFSQENYGYTF.